These 5 T cell receptor beta chains were sequenced from one sample in a study of blood T cell repertoires in COVID-19. Here immunoSEQ multiplex PCR was the method, and the copy in TCRdb shows in-frame clones only, minus some. The repertoire has more than 35,000 clones, about 88% of them found once; the top ten carry 2% to 2.5%. The sequencing sample was made of peripheral blood. These receptor sequences come from a human donor in a cohort sampled during active COVID-19.

The V and J genes are TRBV19 and TRBJ1-2, with D perhaps TRBD1 (6 bases). The CDR3 consists of 13 residues. Trimming stripped 3 bases from V and 7 bases from J, with 12 bases between. CDR1 is LNHDA, CDR2 SQIVND, per germline (reference sequence). CDR3: CASSMSGTFGYTF. The CDR3 DNA sequence: TGTGCCAGTAGTATGTCCGGGACATTTGGCTACACCTTC.

This chain's CDR3 is CASSSSTGTGGNTQYF. The CDR3 DNA follows: TGTGCCAGCAGCTCGTCCACCGGGACAGGAGGGAATACGCAGTATTTT. The chain recombines TRBV7-9 with TRBJ2-3; TRBD1 matches at 8 bases. V gave up 4 bases and J gave up 7 bases; unmatched junction bases: 13. From germline, CDR1 is SEHNR and CDR2 FQNEAQ (reference sequence). This CDR3 contains 16 residues.

The chain couples TRBV29-1 to TRBJ2-5; 8 bases are a match to TRBD2. J gave up 0 bases and V 4 bases, and 7 bases lay outside the gene matches. In germline, CDR1 is SQVTM, CDR2 ANQGSEA. CDR3 length: 15 residues. CDR3 region: CSVVPFSGDQETQYF. The CDR3 DNA reads as TGCAGCGTTGTTCCCTTTAGCGGGGACCAAGAGACCCAGTACTTC.

The chain is built from TRBV11-2 and TRBJ2-3; D may be TRBD2 (7 bases). The CDR3 contains 17 residues. Deletions cut 1 base from V and 2 bases from J, with 16 bases between. CDR1 and CDR2 (germline): SGHAT, FQNNGV. CDR3 in DNA: TGTGCCAGCAGCTTAGCCCCTGGGGGGGCCACCACAGATACGCAGTATTTT. This gives the protein CASSLAPGGATTDTQYF.

V and J are TRBV13 and TRBJ1-6; 8 nucleotides align to TRBD1. Germline CDR1 and CDR2: PRHDT and FYEKMQ (reference sequence). This CDR3 is 15 amino acids long. Losses at the gene ends were 5 bases for V and 4 bases for J; bases not matched to a gene: 4. The CDR3 here is CASSGTGVYNSPLHF. Written as DNA, the CDR3 is TGTGCCAGCAGCGGGACAGGAGTTTATAATTCACCCCTCCACTTT.